The 10 T cell receptor beta chains below all came from one sample that was sequenced in a study of CD4+ T cells in melanoma. Produced via immunoSEQ multiplex PCR; TCRdb's table is partial and in-frame only. This table holds roughly 110,000 clones, around 92% found once. The sequencing sample was made of peripheral blood. These receptors came from a human donor with melanoma.

The J gene is TRBJ2-3, the V gene TRBV25-1; 8 nucleotides align to TRBD2. Germline-derived CDR1 and CDR2 are MGHDK and SYGVNS. V shed 7 bases, J shed 6 bases, and the junction held 9 bases outside the gene matches. CDR3 length equals 14 residues. The CDR3 region is CASMPSGGRDTQYF. CDR3 DNA sequence: TGTGCCAGCATGCCGAGCGGGGGTCGCGATACGCAGTATTTT.

This chain connects TRBV19 to TRBJ2-7; D is unclear. Trimming cost V 2 bases and J 0 bases, with 5 bases left between them. Per the germline V gene, CDR1 is LNHDA and CDR2 is SQIVND (reference sequence). The CDR3 spans 13 residues. CDR3 nucleotides: TGTGCCAGTAGTATACACTCCTCCTACGAGCAGTACTTC. Its translation: CASSIHSSYEQYF.

The chain links TRBV28 to TRBJ2-7, with D hard to call. This CDR3 contains 14 residues. The V end was cut by 2 bases, the J end by 2 bases, with 10 bases between. CDR1 MDHEN and CDR2 SYDVKM come from the germline V gene. The CDR3 protein is CASSLAVPTYEQYF. The CDR3 DNA follows: TGTGCCAGCAGTTTAGCAGTCCCCACCTACGAGCAGTACTTC.

V and J are TRBV6-6 and TRBJ1-1; D gene unclear. The ends were cut back, 3 bases at V and 7 bases at J, with 12 bases in the middle. Germline V gene data show CDR1 as MNHNY and CDR2 as SVGAGI (reference sequence). The length of the CDR3 is 13 residues. CDR3 in amino acids: CASSYRSLSEAFF. The CDR3, as DNA: TGTGCCAGCAGTTATCGGAGCCTGAGTGAAGCTTTCTTT.

The sample holds one count of this clone. V and J are TRBV27 and TRBJ2-1; 8 nucleotides align to TRBD2. After removal of 7 bases from V and 4 bases from J, the junction contained 9 bases not matched to a gene. Germline V CDR1 and CDR2: MNHEY, SMNVEV (reference sequence). CDR3 length: 15 amino acids. CDR3 amino acids: CASTLSGSGYNEQFF. The CDR3 bases are TGTGCCAGCACCCTAAGCGGGAGTGGTTACAATGAGCAGTTCTTC.

CDR3: CASSLGVGSMNTEAFF. The CDR3 nucleotides read TGCGCCAGCAGCTTGGGGGTCGGCTCGATGAACACTGAAGCTTTCTTT. The chain employs TRBV5-1 and TRBJ1-1; D ambiguous. The germline V and J ends were trimmed by 0 bases and 0 bases, with 12 bases remaining between them. The germline V gene encodes CDR1 SGHRS and CDR2 YFSETQ. The CDR3 loop spans 16 amino acids.

This chain joins TRBV7-9 and TRBJ2-3, with 8 bases lining up with TRBD2. Germline V CDR1 and CDR2: SEHNR, FQNEAQ (reference sequence). J lost 3 bases, V lost 7 bases, and 12 bases had no gene match. CDR3 length: 16 amino acids. DNA of the CDR3: TGTGCCAGCACCAAACTTCCTCGGGGGGGAACAGATACGCAGTATTTT. Translated: CASTKLPRGGTDTQYF.

The chain joins TRBV25-1 to TRBJ2-7; D ambiguous. This CDR3 contains 12 residues. CDR1 is MGHDK and CDR2 is SYGVNS in the germline V gene. V lost 1 base, J lost 4 bases, and 5 bases lay in between. CDR3 in amino acids: CASSESDYEQYF. CDR3 nucleotides: TGTGCCAGCAGTGAATCGGATTACGAGCAGTACTTC.

The chain carries TRBV28 and TRBJ2-6; TRBD1 might be the D (6 bases). Germline lookup yields CDR1 MDHEN and CDR2 SYDVKM. The CDR3 sequence is 14 residues long. The V end lost 7 bases, the J end lost 1 base, and 8 bases lay between the germline ends. The CDR3 is CASIGGSGANVLTF. CDR3 coding DNA: TGTGCCAGCATAGGGGGTTCTGGGGCCAACGTCCTGACTTTC.

A single count supports this clone. The chain links TRBV10-2 to TRBJ1-1; D is possibly TRBD1 (5 bases). Germline V gene data show CDR1 as WSHSY and CDR2 as SAAADI. Trimming shortened V by 2 bases and J by 1 base, and 5 bases separated the two germline ends. The CDR3 has 13 residues. CDR3 in DNA: TGCGCCAGCAGTGAGACAGGGAACACTGAAGCTTTCTTT. Protein: CASSETGNTEAFF.